This T cell receptor beta chain originates from a study of CD8+ T cells in alopecia areata. Study information: Tofacitinib ran for 6 to 18 months before 6 months off drug. General study points: Scalp lesions, especially in alopecia totalis/universalis, had higher clonality than normal scalp.

In each case, RNA was isolated and then reverse transcribed into cDNA as the sequencing template. Profiled with immunoSEQ multiplex PCR; TCRdb holds only in-frame clones, not every one. The sample has about 42,000 clones, 50% to 70% seen once; the top ten hold around 23%. Germline V gene lookup returns CDR1 LGHNA and CDR2 YSLEER. The CDR3 consists of 14 residues. Trimming took off 0 bases at V and 8 bases at J, with 13 bases between the two ends. To note about this clone: Its matching antigen is unknown.

The sample's treatment: oral pan-JAK inhibitor, 5-10 mg twice daily. Researchers gathered lesional scalp punch biopsies and peripheral blood from patients with alopecia areata. Starting from PBMCs, sorting isolated CD4+ and CD8+ T cells. The sequence derives from a human donor with alopecia areata. The specimen comprised CD8+ T cells sorted from blood, sampled at week 4, from a patient treated with tofacitinib. The chain uses TRBV4-3 and TRBJ1-1, with D perhaps TRBD1 (5 bases). The CDR3 loop reads CASSQDEGVLEAFF. CDR3 in DNA: TGCGCCAGCAGCCAAGATGAAGGGGTATTGGAAGCTTTCTTT.